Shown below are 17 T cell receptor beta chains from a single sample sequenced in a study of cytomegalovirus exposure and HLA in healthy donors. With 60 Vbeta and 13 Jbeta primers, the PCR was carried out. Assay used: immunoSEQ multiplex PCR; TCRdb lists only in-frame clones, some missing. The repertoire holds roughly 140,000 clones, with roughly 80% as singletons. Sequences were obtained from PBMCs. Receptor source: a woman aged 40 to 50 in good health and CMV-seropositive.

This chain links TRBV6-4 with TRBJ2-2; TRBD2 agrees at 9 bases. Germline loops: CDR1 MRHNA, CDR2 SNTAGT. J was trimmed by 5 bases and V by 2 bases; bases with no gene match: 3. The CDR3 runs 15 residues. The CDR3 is CASSDVSGSTGELFF. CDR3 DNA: TGTGCCAGCAGTGACGTTAGCGGGAGTACCGGGGAGCTGTTTTTT.

DNA for the CDR3: TGTGCCAGCAGTGGTCGCGGGACCAGGATTCAGCCCCAGCATTTT. Translation gives CASSGRGTRIQPQHF. The chain couples TRBV2 to TRBJ1-5, with D possibly being TRBD1 (5 bases). The CDR3 contains 15 residues. The V and J ends lost 4 bases and 6 bases respectively, with 16 bases between them. The germline gives CDR1 SNHLY, CDR2 FYNNEI.

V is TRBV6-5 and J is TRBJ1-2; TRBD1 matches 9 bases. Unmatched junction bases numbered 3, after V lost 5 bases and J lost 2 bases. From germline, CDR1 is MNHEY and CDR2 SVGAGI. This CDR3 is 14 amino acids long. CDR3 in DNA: TGTGCCAGCAGTCCCGGGACAGGGAACTATGGCTACACCTTC. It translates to CASSPGTGNYGYTF.

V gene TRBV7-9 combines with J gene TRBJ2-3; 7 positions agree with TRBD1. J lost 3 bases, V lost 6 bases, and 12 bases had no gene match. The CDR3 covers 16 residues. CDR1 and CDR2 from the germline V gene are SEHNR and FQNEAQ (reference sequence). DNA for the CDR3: TGTGCCAGCAGGAGATCCGGGACAGCCCAAACAGATACGCAGTATTTT. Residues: CASRRSGTAQTDTQYF. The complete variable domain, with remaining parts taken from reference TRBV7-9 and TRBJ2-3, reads DTGVSQNPRHKITKRGQNVTFRCDPISEHNRLYWYRQTLGQGPEFLTYFQNEAQLEKSRLLSDRFSAERPKGSFSTLEIQRTEQGDSAMYLCASRRSGTAQTDTQYFGPGTRLTVL.

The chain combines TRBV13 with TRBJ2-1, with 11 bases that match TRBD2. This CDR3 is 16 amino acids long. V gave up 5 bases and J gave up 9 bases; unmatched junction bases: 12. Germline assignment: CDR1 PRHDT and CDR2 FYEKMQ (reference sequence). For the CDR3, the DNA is TGTGCCAGCAGCCCGACTAGCGGGGAGGGGACGAGTGAGCAGTTCTTC. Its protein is CASSPTSGEGTSEQFF.

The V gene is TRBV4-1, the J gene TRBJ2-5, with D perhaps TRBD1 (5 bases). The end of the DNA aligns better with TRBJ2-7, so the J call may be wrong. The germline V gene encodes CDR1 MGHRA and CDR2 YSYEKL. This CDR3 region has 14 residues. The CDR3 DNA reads TGCGCCAGCAGCTCTCAAGGCAGGGTTGGCGAGCAGTACTTC. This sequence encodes CASSSQGRVGEQYF.

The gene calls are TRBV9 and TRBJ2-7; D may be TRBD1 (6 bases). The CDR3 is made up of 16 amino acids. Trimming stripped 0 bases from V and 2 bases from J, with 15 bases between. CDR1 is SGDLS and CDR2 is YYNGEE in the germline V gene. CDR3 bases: TGTGCCAGCAGCGTAGACAGGGTTTTTCCTCCCTACGAGCAGTACTTC. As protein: CASSVDRVFPPYEQYF.

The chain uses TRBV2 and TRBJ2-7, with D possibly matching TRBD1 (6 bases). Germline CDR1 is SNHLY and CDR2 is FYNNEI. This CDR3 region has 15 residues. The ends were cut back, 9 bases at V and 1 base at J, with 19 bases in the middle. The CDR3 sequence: CARRGGAGPSYEQYF. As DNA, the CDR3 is TGTGCCAGAAGAGGGGGTGCAGGACCTTCCTACGAGCAGTACTTC.

The CDR3 here is CASSLDLKRNEQFF. The DNA for the CDR3 is TGTGCCAGCAGTTTAGACTTAAAGCGGAATGAGCAGTTCTTC. This chain joins TRBV27 and TRBJ2-1, with TRBD2 as a possible D gene (5 bases). The V end was cut by 2 bases, the J end by 7 bases, with 12 bases between. CDR1 and CDR2 from the germline V gene are MNHEY and SMNVEV (reference sequence). The CDR3 contains 14 residues.

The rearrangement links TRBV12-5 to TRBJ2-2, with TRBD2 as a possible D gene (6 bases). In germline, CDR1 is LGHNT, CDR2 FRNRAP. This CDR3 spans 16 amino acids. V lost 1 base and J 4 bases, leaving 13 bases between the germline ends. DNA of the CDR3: TGTGCTAGTGGTTTGGGCGGCGGGGCGGGCACCGGGGAGCTGTTTTTT. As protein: CASGLGGGAGTGELFF.

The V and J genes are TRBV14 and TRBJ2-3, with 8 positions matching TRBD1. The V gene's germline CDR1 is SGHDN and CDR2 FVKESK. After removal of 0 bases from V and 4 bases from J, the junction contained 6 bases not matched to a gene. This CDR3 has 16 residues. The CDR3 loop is CASSQEWTGSADTQYF. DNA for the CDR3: TGTGCCAGCAGCCAAGAGTGGACAGGGAGCGCAGATACGCAGTATTTT.

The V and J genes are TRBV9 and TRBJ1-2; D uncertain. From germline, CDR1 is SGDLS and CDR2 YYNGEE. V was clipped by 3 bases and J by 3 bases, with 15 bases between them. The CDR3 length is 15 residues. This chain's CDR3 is CASSALLSGDYGYTF. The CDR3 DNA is TGTGCCAGCAGCGCCCTCCTGTCAGGCGACTATGGCTACACCTTC.

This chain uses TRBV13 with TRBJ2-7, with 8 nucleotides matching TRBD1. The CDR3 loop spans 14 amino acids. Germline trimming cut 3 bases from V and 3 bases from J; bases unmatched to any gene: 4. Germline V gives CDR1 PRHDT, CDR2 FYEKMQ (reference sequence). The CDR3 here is CASSFSGQVYEQYF. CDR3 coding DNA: TGTGCCAGCAGCTTTTCGGGACAGGTCTACGAGCAGTACTTC.

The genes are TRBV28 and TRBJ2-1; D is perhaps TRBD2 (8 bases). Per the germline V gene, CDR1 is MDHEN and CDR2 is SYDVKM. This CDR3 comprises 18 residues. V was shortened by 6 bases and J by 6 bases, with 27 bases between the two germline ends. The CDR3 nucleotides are TGTGCCAGCAGACTAGGGGGCGGGGGCCTAGCGGGCCCCAATGAGCAGTTCTTC. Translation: CASRLGGGGLAGPNEQFF.

CDR3 sequence (DNA): TGTGCCAGCAGGCGGGACAGATCTAACACTGAAGCTTTCTTT. Its translation is CASRRDRSNTEAFF. V is TRBV28 and J is TRBJ1-1; 7 bases match TRBD1. J gave up 2 bases and V 6 bases, and 6 bases lay outside the gene matches. Germline CDR1 MDHEN, CDR2 SYDVKM. The CDR3 sequence is 14 residues long.

The CDR3 DNA sequence: TGTGCCAGCAGCTTTCTTGTTTTCGCGGGAGAGGGCGGGGAGCTGTTTTTT. This gives the protein CASSFLVFAGEGGELFF. The V gene is TRBV7-2, the J gene TRBJ2-2; TRBD2 matches 7 bases. With V trimmed by 3 bases and J by 7 bases, 14 bases remained unmatched. The CDR3 contains 17 residues. CDR1 SGHTA and CDR2 FQGNSA come from the germline V gene.

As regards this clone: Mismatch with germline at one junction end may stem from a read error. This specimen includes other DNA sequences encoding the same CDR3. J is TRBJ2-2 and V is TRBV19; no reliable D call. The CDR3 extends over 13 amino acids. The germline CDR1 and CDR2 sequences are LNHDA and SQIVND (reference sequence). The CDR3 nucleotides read TGCGCCAGTAGTATCCACGGCACCGGGGAGCTGTTTTTT. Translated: CASSIHGTGELFF.